A single sample is the source of the 20 T cell receptor beta chains below, sequenced in a study of blood T cells in healthy people across ages. Combining a sample-barcoded 5' primer with a J-beta primer mix, a second PCR ran for about 7 to 11 cycles. TCRdb reprocessed the 5' RACE reads with MiXCR, giving one entry per CDR3 protein. There are 1.8 million or so distinct CDR3 sequences in the sample; roughly 43% occur only once, and under 30% lies in the top ten. Material: blood. These receptors all stem from a human donor in good health.

This clonotype was seen a few times. The chain is built from TRBV20-1 and TRBJ2-7; the match to TRBD2 covers 8 bases. Looked up from germline, CDR1 is DFQATT and CDR2 is SNEGSKA (reference sequence). The CDR3 is 16 residues long. After removal of 1 base from V and 2 bases from J, the junction contained 10 bases not matched to a gene. CDR3 nucleotide sequence: TGCAGTGCTAGAGCCCGCGCAGCGGGGGCCACCTACGAGCAGTACTTC. Protein: CSARARAAGATYEQYF.

The rearrangement joins TRBV20-1 to TRBJ1-6; 7 bases line up with TRBD1. The trim removed 4 bases at V and 8 bases at J, leaving 5 bases unmatched. The germline V gene encodes CDR1 DFQATT and CDR2 SNEGSKA (reference sequence). CDR3 length equals 13 residues. CDR3 sequence reads: CSATRTGDSPLHF. In DNA, the CDR3 is TGCAGTGCTACGAGGACAGGCGATTCACCCCTCCACTTT.

The chain has TRBV29-1 and TRBJ2-7; D tentatively reads TRBD1 or TRBD2 (6 bases each). Per germline, CDR1 SQVTM and CDR2 ANQGSEA. V lost 1 base and J lost 3, with 16 bases in between. This CDR3 is built from 15 residues. The CDR3 DNA reads as TGCAGCGTTGAAGTAGGAGGGGGTGATCTCTACGAGCAGTACTTC. This codes for CSVEVGGGDLYEQYF.

The V and J genes are TRBV27 and TRBJ1-4; TRBD1 matches at 7 bases. The CDR3 covers 12 residues. V shed 5 bases, J shed 12 bases, and the junction held 6 bases outside the gene matches. CDR1 MNHEY and CDR2 SMNVEV come from the germline V gene (reference sequence). CDR3 nucleotides: TGTGCCAGCAGTGACACAGGGGAAGAACTGTTTTTT. Translated: CASSDTGEELFF.

Of note for this clonotype: One end of the junction fails to match germline, which may point to a read error. The genes are TRBV4-3 and TRBJ1-2; 7 nucleotides align to TRBD1. The V gene's germline CDR1 is LGHNA and CDR2 YSLEER. The CDR3 loop spans 16 amino acids. DNA of the CDR3: TGCGCCAGTAGCCAAGTAGGGACAGACCGAAACTATGGCTACACCTTC. Protein product: CASSQVGTDRNYGYTF.

The chain combines TRBV4-1 with TRBJ2-6; D is uncertain. Trimming left V 4 bases short and J 2 bases short, with 15 bases between. In germline, CDR1 is MGHRA, CDR2 YSYEKL. This CDR3 comprises 17 residues. CDR3 sequence (DNA): TGCGCCAGCAGCCCCGAATCTGGTGGGGCTGGGGCCAACGTCCTGACTTTC. It codes for CASSPESGGAGANVLTF.

The V gene is TRBV27, the J gene TRBJ2-1; TRBD2 agrees at 7 bases. The trim removed 6 bases at V and 0 bases at J, leaving 8 bases unmatched. Germline V gene data show CDR1 as MNHEY and CDR2 as SMNVEV (reference sequence). The CDR3 sequence is 16 residues long. This CDR3 is CASSLAEPSSYNEQFF. The CDR3 coding sequence is TGTGCCAGCAGCCTAGCGGAACCCAGCTCCTACAATGAGCAGTTCTTC.

The chain links TRBV28 to TRBJ2-3, with D maybe TRBD1 (5 bases). The V gene's germline CDR1 is MDHEN and CDR2 SYDVKM. Trimming took 4 bases from V and 7 from J, leaving 12 bases between them. The CDR3 sequence is 13 residues long. The CDR3 loop is CASSSPGKHTQYF. CDR3 nucleotide sequence: TGTGCCAGCAGTTCCCCAGGGAAGCATACGCAGTATTTT.

The rearrangement joins TRBV7-2 to TRBJ2-1; TRBD2 matches 10 bases. Looked up from germline, CDR1 is SGHTA and CDR2 is FQGNSA. The ends lost 4 bases at V and 6 bases at J; junction bases unmatched: 12. The CDR3 is 17 residues long. The CDR3 here is CASSSLKRGGVGNEQFF. DNA of the CDR3: TGTGCCAGCAGCTCCCTTAAGCGGGGGGGTGTGGGCAATGAGCAGTTCTTC.

This clonotype was seen a handful of times. This chain uses TRBV6-2 or TRBV6-3 with TRBJ2-1, with D possibly matching TRBD2 (5 bases). Germline V CDR1 and CDR2: MNHEY, SVGEGT. V dropped 2 bases and J dropped 6 bases, with 8 bases sitting between them. The CDR3 extends over 13 amino acids. The CDR3 DNA is TGTGCCAGCAGTTACGTAGCGAGCAATGAGCAGTTCTTC. Translated, it gives CASSYVASNEQFF.

Remarks on this clonotype: One junction end does not reproduce the germline sequence, and a read error may be involved. The chain carries TRBV7-2 and TRBJ2-4, with TRBD1 identical over 7 bases. The J call may not be correct, given that the DNA end is closer to TRBJ2-7. This CDR3 comprises 14 residues. From germline, CDR1 is SGHTA and CDR2 FQGNSA. The DNA for the CDR3 is TGTGCCGGCAGCTTAGGTCCAGGGGGCTACGAGCAGTACTTC. This codes for CAGSLGPGGYEQYF.

In its sample, this clonotype was seen a few times. The rearrangement links TRBV7-2 to TRBJ2-3, with TRBD2 matching 13 bases. The CDR3 has 16 amino acids. The V segment lost 3 bases and the J segment 5 bases; nucleotides outside the gene matches: 5. CDR1 is SGHTA, CDR2 FQGNSA, per germline. The CDR3 region is CASSFRLAGGGDTQYF. CDR3 DNA: TGTGCCAGCAGCTTTCGACTAGCGGGGGGTGGAGATACGCAGTATTTT.

The rearrangement links TRBV7-2 to TRBJ2-2, with a weak D call TRBD2 (5 bases). The V end was cut by 6 bases, the J end by 0 bases, with 11 bases between. The CDR3 sequence is 15 residues long. Germline values: CDR1 SGHTA, CDR2 FQGNSA. CDR3 DNA sequence: TGTGCCAGCAGTCTTAGCGTCTCGAACACCGGGGAGCTGTTTTTT. Its translation: CASSLSVSNTGELFF.

The chain uses TRBV4-2 and TRBJ1-4; D is undetermined. The V gene's germline CDR1 is LGHNA and CDR2 YNFKEQ. The CDR3 runs to 16 residues. The ends were cut back, 1 base at V and 7 bases at J, with 16 bases in the middle. The CDR3 nucleotides read TGTGCCAGCAGCCAAGGTTCGGCACCTCGGAGTGAAAAACTGTTTTTT. Amino acid sequence: CASSQGSAPRSEKLFF.

This clonotype has only a few counts. The gene calls are TRBV27 and TRBJ1-5; 9 nucleotides agree with TRBD1. There are 17 residues in the CDR3. V shed 0 bases, J shed 5 bases, and the junction held 8 bases outside the gene matches. Germline loops: CDR1 MNHEY, CDR2 SMNVEV (reference sequence). CDR3 residues: CASSLSYRGQVYQPQHF. The DNA of the CDR3 is TGTGCCAGCAGTTTATCGTACAGGGGGCAGGTCTATCAGCCCCAGCATTTT.

There are a few counts of this clonotype. A junction boundary mismatches the germline segment, possibly from a read error. J is TRBJ2-3 and V is TRBV7-8, with TRBD2 matching over 8 bases. CDR1 is SGHVS, CDR2 FQNEAQ, per germline. The CDR3 runs 16 residues. The CDR3 nucleotides are TGTGCCGGCAGCTTGCGTGGGCGGGGGGTGGGAGATACGCAGTATTTT. Amino acids: CAGSLRGRGVGDTQYF. Full variable domain (remainder filled in from reference TRBV7-8 and TRBJ2-3): GAGVSQSPRYKVAKRGQDVALRCDPISGHVSLFWYQQALGQGPEFLTYFQNEAQLDKSGLPSDRFFAERPEGSVSTLKIQRTQQEDSAVYLCAGSLRGRGVGDTQYFGPGTRLTVL.

This clonotype was seen a few times. The chain combines TRBV7-2 with TRBJ2-1; TRBD1 or TRBD2 may be the D gene (7 bases each). V was clipped by 5 bases and J by 7 bases, with 15 bases between them. Germline-derived CDR1 and CDR2 are SGHTA and FQGNSA. CDR3 size: 14 residues. This CDR3 is CASSPQQGGNEQFF. CDR3 bases: TGTGCCAGCAGCCCCCAGCAGGGGGGGAATGAGCAGTTCTTC.

This sequence joins TRBV10-3 and TRBJ2-3; TRBD1 or TRBD2 may be the D gene (5 bases each). The CDR3 is 11 residues long. V was trimmed by 8 bases and J by 5 bases, leaving 8 bases between them. Germline-derived CDR1 and CDR2 are ENHRY and SYGVKD. The CDR3 reads CAIFGGDTQYF. The DNA for the CDR3 is TGTGCCATCTTTGGGGGAGATACGCAGTATTTT.

This clonotype was found a few times. This rearrangement joins TRBV15 to TRBJ2-5; D is possibly TRBD1 (5 bases). Germline CDR1 is LNHNV and CDR2 is YYDKDF (reference sequence). Trimming pared 5 bases from V and 1 base from J, leaving 17 bases between. The CDR3 spans 16 residues. DNA of the CDR3: TGTGCCACCAGCTCCCTATCAACAGGCCTCCAAGAGACCCAGTACTTC. The encoded protein is CATSSLSTGLQETQYF.

This chain uses TRBV12-3 or TRBV12-4 with TRBJ1-2; 12 bases line up with TRBD1. The CDR3 loop spans 14 amino acids. After removal of 3 bases from V and 7 bases from J, the junction contained 3 bases not matched to a gene. CDR3 nucleotides: TGTGCCAGCAGTTTCTTGGGACAGGGGGCTGGCTACACCTTC. This gives the protein CASSFLGQGAGYTF.